This T cell receptor beta chain was captured in a study of identical twins. Points from the study as a whole: Models predicted too little out-of-frame TCR alpha sharing in monozygotic twins.

TCRdb analysed the 5' RACE reads with MiXCR anew, one entry per CDR3 protein. Of 240,000 or so distinct CDR3 sequences in the sample, approximately 7% were seen once. Germline CDR1 and CDR2: KGHDR and SFDVKD. This CDR3 spans 11 amino acids. V gave up 7 bases and J gave up 6 bases; unmatched junction bases: 0. This clonotype was detected only a few times. The antigen is unknown. Among all donors, each was a healthy Caucasian. These data also formed part of another study, on yellow fever vaccine responses in identical twins.

The J gene is TRBJ2-3, the V gene TRBV24-1, with 7 nucleotides matching TRBD2. This receptor was taken from a woman younger than 35 in good health. The sequenced material came from memory (CD45RO+) T cells sorted from blood. CDR3 nucleotide sequence: TGTGCCACCAGGGGGGGGGATACGCAGTATTTT. This gives the protein CATRGGDTQYF.